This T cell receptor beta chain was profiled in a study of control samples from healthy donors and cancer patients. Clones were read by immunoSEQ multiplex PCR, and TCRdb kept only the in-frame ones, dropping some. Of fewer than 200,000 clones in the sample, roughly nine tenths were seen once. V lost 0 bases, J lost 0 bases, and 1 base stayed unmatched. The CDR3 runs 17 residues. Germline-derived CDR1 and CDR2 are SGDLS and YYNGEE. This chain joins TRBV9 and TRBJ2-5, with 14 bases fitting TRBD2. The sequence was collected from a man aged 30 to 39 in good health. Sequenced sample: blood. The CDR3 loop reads CASSVGTSGGYQETQYF. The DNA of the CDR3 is TGTGCCAGCAGCGTAGGGACTAGCGGGGGGTACCAAGAGACCCAGTACTTC.